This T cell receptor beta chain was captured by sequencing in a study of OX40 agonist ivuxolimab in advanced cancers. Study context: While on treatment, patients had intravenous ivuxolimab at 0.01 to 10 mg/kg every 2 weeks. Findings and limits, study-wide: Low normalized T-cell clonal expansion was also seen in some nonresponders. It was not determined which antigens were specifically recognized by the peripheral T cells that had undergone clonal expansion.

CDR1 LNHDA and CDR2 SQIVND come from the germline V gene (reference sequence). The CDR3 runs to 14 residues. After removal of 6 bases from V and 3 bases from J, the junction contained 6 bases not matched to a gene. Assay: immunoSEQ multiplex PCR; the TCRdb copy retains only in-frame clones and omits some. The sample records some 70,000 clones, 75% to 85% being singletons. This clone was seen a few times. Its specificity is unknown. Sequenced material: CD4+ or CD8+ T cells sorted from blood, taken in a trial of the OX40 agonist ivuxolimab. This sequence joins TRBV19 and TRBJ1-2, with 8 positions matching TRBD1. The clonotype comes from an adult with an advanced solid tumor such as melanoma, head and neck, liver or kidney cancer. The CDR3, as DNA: TGTGCCAGTAGCCCCGGACAGGGATACTATGGCTACACCTTC. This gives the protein CASSPGQGYYGYTF.